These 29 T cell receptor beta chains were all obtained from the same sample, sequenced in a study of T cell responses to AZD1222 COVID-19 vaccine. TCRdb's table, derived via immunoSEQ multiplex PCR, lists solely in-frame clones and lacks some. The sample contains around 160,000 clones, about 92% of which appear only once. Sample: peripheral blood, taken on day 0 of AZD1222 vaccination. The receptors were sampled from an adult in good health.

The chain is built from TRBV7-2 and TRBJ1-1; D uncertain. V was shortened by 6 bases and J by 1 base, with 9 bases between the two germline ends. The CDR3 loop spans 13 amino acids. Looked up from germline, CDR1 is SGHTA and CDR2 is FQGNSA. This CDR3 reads CASRLTRNTEAFF. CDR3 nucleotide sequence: TGTGCCAGCAGACTGACACGGAACACTGAAGCTTTCTTT.

For the CDR3, the DNA is TGCGCCAGCAGCCTGGGCCCCTTAAATCAGCCCCAGCATTTT. It translates to CASSLGPLNQPQHF. The chain carries TRBV5-1 and TRBJ1-5; D not certain. V shed 4 bases and J shed 4 bases, with 12 bases lying between them. The CDR3 is made up of 14 amino acids. Germline loops: CDR1 SGHRS, CDR2 YFSETQ.

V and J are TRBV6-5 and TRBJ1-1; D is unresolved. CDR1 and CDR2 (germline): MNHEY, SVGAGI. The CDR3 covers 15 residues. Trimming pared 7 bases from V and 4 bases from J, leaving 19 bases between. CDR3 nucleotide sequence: TGTGCCAGCAAAGGTTTGGGAGGGCCTAGCACTGAAGCTTTCTTT. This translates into CASKGLGGPSTEAFF.

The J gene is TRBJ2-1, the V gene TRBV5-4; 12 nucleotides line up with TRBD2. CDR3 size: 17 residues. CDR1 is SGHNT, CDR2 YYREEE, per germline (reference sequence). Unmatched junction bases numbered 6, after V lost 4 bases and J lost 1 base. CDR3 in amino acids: CASSGLAGGLSYNEQFF. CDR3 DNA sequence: TGTGCCAGCAGCGGGCTAGCGGGGGGGTTATCCTACAATGAGCAGTTCTTC.

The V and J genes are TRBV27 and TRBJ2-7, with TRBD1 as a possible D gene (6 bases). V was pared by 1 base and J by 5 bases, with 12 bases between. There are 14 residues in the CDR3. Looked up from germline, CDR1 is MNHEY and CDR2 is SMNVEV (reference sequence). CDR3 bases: TGTGCCAGCAGTTTATATCCAGGGGTCGACGAGCAGTACTTC. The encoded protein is CASSLYPGVDEQYF.

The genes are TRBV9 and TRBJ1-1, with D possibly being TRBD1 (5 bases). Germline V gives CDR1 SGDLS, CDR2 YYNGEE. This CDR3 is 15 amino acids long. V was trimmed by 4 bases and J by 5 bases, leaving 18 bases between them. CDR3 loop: CASSLGHHGQTEAFF. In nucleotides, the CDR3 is TGTGCCAGCAGCTTAGGACACCACGGGCAGACTGAAGCTTTCTTT.

This chain's CDR3 is CASSWSGVSRNEQFF. The CDR3 bases are TGTGCCAGCAGCTGGTCGGGGGTGTCTCGCAATGAGCAGTTCTTC. The genes are TRBV7-9 and TRBJ2-1; D perhaps matches TRBD2 (6 bases). The CDR3 runs 15 residues. Germline lookup yields CDR1 SEHNR and CDR2 FQNEAQ (reference sequence). V was cut by 4 bases and J by 6 bases, with 16 bases left in between.

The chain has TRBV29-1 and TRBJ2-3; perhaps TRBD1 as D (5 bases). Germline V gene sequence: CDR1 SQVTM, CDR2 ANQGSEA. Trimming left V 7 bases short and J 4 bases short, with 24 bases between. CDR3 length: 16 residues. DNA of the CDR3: TGCAGCGCATTACCCCAGGCGCAGGGAATCGCAGATACGCAGTATTTT. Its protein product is CSALPQAQGIADTQYF.

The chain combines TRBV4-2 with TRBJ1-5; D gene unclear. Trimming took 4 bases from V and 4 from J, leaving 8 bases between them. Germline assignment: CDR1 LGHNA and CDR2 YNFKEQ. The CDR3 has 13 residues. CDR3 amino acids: CASSLLINQPQHF. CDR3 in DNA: TGTGCCAGCAGCCTACTAATTAATCAGCCCCAGCATTTT.

In DNA, the CDR3 is TGTGCCAGCAGTTCTTTGGGGTGGCAGGGTGATGGAAACACCATATATTTT. Translation: CASSSLGWQGDGNTIYF. The chain has TRBV27 and TRBJ1-3; D is perhaps TRBD1 (5 bases). Germline CDR1 MNHEY, CDR2 SMNVEV (reference sequence). The CDR3 runs 17 residues. V was shortened by 4 bases and J by 3 bases, with 19 bases between the two germline ends.

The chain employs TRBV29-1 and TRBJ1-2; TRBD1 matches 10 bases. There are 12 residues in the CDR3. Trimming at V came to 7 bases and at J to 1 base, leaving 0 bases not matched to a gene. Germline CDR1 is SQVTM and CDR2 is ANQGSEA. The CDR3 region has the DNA TGCAGCGGGACAGGGGGTAACTATGGCTACACCTTC. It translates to CSGTGGNYGYTF.

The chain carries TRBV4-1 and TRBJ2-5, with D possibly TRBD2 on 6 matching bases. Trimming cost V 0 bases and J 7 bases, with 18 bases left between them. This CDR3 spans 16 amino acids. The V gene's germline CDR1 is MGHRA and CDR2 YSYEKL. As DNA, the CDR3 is TGCGCCAGCAGCCAAGATCCGGGAGAGGTAACCGGGACCCAGTACTTC. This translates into CASSQDPGEVTGTQYF.

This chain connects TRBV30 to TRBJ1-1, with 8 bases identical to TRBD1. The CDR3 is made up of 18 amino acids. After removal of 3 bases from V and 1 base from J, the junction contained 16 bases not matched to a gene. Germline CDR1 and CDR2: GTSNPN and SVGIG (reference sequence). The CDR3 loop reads CAWSLGPRQGRTNTEAFF. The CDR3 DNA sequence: TGTGCCTGGAGCCTAGGCCCCAGACAGGGGAGAACGAACACTGAAGCTTTCTTT.

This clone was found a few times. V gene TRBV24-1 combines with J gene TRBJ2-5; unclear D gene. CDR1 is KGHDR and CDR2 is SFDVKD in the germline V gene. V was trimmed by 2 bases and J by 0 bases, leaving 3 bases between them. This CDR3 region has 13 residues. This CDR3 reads CATSDSHQETQYF. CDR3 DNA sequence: TGTGCCACCAGTGATTCACACCAAGAGACCCAGTACTTC.

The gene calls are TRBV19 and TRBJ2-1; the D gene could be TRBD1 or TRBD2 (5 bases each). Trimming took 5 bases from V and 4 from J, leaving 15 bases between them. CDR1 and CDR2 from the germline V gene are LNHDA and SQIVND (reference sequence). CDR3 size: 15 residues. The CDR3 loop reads CASSPSGTLYNEQFF. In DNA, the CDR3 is TGTGCCAGTAGTCCCTCCGGGACCCTATACAATGAGCAGTTCTTC.

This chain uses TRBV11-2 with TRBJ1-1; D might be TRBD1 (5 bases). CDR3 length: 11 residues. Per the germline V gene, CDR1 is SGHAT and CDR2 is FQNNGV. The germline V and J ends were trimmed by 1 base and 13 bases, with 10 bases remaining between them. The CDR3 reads CASSLGGSGFF. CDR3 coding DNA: TGTGCCAGCAGCTTAGGGGGGTCGGGTTTCTTT.

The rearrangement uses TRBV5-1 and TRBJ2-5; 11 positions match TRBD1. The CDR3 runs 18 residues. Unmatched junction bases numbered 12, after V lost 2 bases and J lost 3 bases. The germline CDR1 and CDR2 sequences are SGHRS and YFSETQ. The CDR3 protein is CASSLTPGQGGLEETQYF. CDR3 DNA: TGCGCCAGCAGCTTAACCCCGGGACAGGGGGGGTTGGAAGAGACCCAGTACTTC.

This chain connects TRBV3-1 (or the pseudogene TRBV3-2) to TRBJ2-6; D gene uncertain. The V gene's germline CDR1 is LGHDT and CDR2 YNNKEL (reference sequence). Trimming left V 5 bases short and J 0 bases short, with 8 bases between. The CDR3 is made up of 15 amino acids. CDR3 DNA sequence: TGTGCCAGCAGCTCCCTTAGCTCTGGGGCCAACGTCCTGACTTTC. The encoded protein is CASSSLSSGANVLTF.

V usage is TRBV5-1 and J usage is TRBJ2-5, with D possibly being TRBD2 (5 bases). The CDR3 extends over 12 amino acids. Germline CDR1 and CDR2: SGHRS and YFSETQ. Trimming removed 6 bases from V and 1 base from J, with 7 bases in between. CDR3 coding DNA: TGCGCCAGCACGGGGTTCCAAGAGACCCAGTACTTC. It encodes CASTGFQETQYF. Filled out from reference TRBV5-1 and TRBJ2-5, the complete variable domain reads KAGVTQTPRYLIKTRGQQVTLSCSPISGHRSVSWYQQTPGQGLQFLFEYFSETQRNKGNFPGRFSGRQFSNSRSEMNVSTLELGDSALYLCASTGFQETQYFGPGTRLLVL.

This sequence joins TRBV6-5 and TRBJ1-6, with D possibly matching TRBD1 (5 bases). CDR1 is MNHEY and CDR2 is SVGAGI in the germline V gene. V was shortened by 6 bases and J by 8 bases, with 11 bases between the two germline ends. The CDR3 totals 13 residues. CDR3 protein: CASRRTIDSPLHF. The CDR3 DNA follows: TGTGCCAGCAGGAGGACAATTGATTCACCCCTCCACTTT.

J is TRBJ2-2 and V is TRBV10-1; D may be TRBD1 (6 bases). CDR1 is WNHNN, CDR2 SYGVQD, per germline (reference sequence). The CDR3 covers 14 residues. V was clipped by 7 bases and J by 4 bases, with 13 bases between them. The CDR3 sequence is CASKDSGGTGELFF. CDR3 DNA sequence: TGCGCCAGCAAGGACAGCGGAGGCACCGGGGAGCTGTTTTTT.

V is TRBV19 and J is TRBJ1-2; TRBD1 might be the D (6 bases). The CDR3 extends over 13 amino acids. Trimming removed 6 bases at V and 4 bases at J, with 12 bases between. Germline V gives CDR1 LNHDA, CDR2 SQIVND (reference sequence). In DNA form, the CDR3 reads TGTGCCAGTAGCCAGGGGTGGGGCTATGGCTACACCTTC. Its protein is CASSQGWGYGYTF.

In DNA form, the CDR3 reads TGTGCCAGCAGGAGAGGGAGGTTCGTTGAAAAACTGTTTTTT. This translates into CASRRGRFVEKLFF. The chain links TRBV5-6 to TRBJ1-4; no firm D call. The V end lost 5 bases, the J end lost 7 bases, and 15 bases lay between the germline ends. Germline CDR1 SGHDT, CDR2 YYEEEE. The CDR3 spans 14 residues.

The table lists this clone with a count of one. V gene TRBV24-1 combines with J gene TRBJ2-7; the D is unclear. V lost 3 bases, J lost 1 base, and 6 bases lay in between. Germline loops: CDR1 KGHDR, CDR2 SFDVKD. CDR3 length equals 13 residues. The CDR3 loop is CATSDSRSYEQYF. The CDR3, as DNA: TGTGCCACCAGTGATAGTAGGTCCTACGAGCAGTACTTC.

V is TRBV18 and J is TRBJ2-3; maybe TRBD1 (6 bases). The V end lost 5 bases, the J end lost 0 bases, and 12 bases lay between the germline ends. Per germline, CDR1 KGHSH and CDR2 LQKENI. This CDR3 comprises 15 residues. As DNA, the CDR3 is TGTGCCAGCTCATATGACAGGTCTAGCACAGATACGCAGTATTTT. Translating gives CASSYDRSSTDTQYF.

CDR3: CASSKDLGGTQYF. The CDR3 DNA reads as TGCGCCAGCAGCAAGGACCTCGGAGGTACGCAGTATTTT. The gene calls are TRBV5-1 and TRBJ2-3, with a possible D match to TRBD2 (5 bases). In germline, CDR1 is SGHRS, CDR2 YFSETQ. The CDR3 length is 13 residues. The V gene lost 4 bases and the J gene lost 8 bases, with 14 bases spanning the gap.

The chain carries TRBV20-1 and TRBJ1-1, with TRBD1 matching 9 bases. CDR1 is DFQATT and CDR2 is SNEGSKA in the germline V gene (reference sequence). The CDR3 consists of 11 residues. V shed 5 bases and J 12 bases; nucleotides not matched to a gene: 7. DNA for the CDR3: TGCAGTGCTGAGACAGGGGGGAGGACTTTCTTT. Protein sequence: CSAETGGRTFF.

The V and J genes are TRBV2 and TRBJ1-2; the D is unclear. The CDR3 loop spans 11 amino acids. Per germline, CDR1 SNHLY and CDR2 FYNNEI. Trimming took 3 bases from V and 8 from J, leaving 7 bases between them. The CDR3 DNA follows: TGTGCCAGCAGTGACCGTACAGGCTACACCTTC. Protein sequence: CASSDRTGYTF.

CDR3 in amino acids: CASSLGSASYEQYF. CDR3 in DNA: TGTGCCAGCAGCTTGGGTAGCGCCTCCTACGAGCAGTACTTC. The chain links TRBV5-4 to TRBJ2-7; D may be TRBD2 (5 bases). This CDR3 spans 14 amino acids. In germline, CDR1 is SGHNT, CDR2 YYREEE (reference sequence). V lost 0 bases, J lost 0 bases, and 7 bases lay in between.